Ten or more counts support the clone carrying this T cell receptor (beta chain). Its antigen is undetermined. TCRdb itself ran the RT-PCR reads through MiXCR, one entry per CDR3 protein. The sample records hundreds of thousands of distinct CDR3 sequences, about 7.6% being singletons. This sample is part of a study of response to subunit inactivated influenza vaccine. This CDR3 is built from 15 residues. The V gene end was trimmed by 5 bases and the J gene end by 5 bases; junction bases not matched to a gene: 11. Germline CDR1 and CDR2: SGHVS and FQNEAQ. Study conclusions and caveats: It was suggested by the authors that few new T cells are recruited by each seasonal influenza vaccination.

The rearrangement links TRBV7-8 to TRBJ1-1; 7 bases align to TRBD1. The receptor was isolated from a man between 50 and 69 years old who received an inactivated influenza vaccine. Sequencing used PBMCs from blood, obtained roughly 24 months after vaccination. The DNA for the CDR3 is TGTGCCAGCAGCCCCAGGGGGGGTTGGGGGACTGAAGCTTTCTTT. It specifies CASSPRGGWGTEAFF.